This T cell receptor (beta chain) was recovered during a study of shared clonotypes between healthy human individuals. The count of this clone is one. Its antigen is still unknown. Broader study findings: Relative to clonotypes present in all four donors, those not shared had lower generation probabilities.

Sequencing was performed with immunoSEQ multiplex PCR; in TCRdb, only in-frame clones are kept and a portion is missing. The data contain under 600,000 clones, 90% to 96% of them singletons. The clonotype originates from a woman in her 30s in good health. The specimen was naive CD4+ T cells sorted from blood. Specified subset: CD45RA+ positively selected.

CDR3 DNA: TGTGCCAGCAGTTTCACGATCCAGAAGACTAGCGGGTCCACCTACGAGCAGTACTTC. It codes for CASSFTIQKTSGSTYEQYF. The chain carries TRBV27 and TRBJ2-7; the match to TRBD2 covers 10 bases. The CDR3 runs 19 residues. The V segment lost 3 bases and the J segment 2 bases; nucleotides outside the gene matches: 16. The germline V gene has CDR1 MNHEY and CDR2 SMNVEV (reference sequence).